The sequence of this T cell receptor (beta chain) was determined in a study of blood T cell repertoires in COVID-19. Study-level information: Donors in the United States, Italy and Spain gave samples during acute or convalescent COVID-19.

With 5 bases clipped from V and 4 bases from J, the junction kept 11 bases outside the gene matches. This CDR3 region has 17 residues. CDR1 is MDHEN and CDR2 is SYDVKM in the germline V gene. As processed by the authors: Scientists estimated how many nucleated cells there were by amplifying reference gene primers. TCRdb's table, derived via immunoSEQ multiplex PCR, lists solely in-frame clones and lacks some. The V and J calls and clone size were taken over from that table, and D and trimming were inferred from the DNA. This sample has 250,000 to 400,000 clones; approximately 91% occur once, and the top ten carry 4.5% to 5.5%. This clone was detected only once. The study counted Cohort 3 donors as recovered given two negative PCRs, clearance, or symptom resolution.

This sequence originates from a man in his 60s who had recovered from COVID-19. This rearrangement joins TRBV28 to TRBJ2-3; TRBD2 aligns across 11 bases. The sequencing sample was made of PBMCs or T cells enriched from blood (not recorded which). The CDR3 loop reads CASSAWLSGRASDTQYF. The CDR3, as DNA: TGTGCCAGCAGTGCTTGGCTTAGCGGGAGGGCATCAGATACGCAGTATTTT.